This TCR beta chain was retrieved from a study of T cell responses to AZD1222 COVID-19 vaccine. Study-level points and caveats: A mostly white British donor set with more females was recruited, and clonal diversity was possibly underestimated.

V gave up 4 bases and J gave up 0 bases, with 13 bases separating them. This CDR3 has 16 residues. Germline loops: CDR1 LGHDT, CDR2 YNNKEL (reference sequence). Some clones are missing from TCRdb's copy, which holds only in-frame ones; the method was immunoSEQ multiplex PCR. The sample consists of approximately 92,000 clones, over 80% of them appearing once. Turning to this clone: The antigen remains undetermined.

The material sequenced was peripheral blood, taken on day 0 of AZD1222 vaccination. This TCR came from an adult in good health. V and J are TRBV3-1 (or the pseudogene TRBV3-2) and TRBJ1-3, with D unclear. CDR3 region: CASSRRPGASGNTIYF. In nucleotides, the CDR3 is TGTGCCAGCAGCCGCCGCCCGGGAGCCTCTGGAAACACCATATATTTT.